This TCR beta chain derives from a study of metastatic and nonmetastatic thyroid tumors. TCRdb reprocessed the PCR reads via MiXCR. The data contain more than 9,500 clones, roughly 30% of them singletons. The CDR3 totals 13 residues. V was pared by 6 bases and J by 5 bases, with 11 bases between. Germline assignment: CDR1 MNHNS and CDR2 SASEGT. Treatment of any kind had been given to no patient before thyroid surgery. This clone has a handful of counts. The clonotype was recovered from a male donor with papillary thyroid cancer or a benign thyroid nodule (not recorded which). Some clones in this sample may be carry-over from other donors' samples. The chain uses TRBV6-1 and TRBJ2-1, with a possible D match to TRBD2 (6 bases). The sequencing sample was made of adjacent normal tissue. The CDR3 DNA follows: TGTGCCAGCAGGCGGGGATCAGACAATGAGCAGTTCTTC. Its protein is CASRRGSDNEQFF.